Presented here are 23 T cell receptor beta chains from one specimen sequenced in a study of read filtering for tumor transcriptome and immune sequencing (TCRdb year 2020). The instrument given in TCRdb is Illumina HiSeq 4000. The Immunoverse kit was used to build TCR libraries from about 400 ng RNA, with molecular barcoded adaptors covering alpha/delta and beta/gamma chains. TCRdb passed the public sequencing reads through fastp at Q25 and MiXCR, retaining productive beta sequences. Records with the same CDR3 protein are collapsed into one entry carrying the most frequent genes and DNA. In all, the sample holds approximately 61,000 distinct CDR3 sequences, and around 18% of those were seen once. Jointly, the top ten make up about 14% of the sample. Sequenced sample: a population of CD138-negative cells sorted from bone marrow. Sample cell subset or site, as interpreted from the label and publication: bone marrow mononuclear cells depleted of CD138+ plasma/myeloma cells by negative magnetic selection. These receptors were obtained from a donor over 35 with multiple myeloma.

This chain joins TRBV11-2 and TRBJ2-3; possible D gene TRBD1, 6 bases. The CDR3 is 14 amino acids. V was cut by 8 bases and J by 2 bases, with 14 bases left in between. Germline-derived CDR1 and CDR2 are SGHAT and FQNNGV. The CDR3 region is CASRRQDLTDTQYF. CDR3 nucleotides: TGTGCCAGCCGGAGACAGGACCTCACAGATACGCAGTATTTT. The full variable domain, in which reference TRBV11-2 and TRBJ2-3 provide the parts outside the CDR3, is EAGVAQSPRYKIIEKRQSVAFWCNPISGHATLYWYQQILGQGPKLLIQFQNNGVVDDSQLPKDRFSAERLKGVDSTLKIQPAKLEDSAVYLCASRRQDLTDTQYFGPGTRLTVL.

Of note for this clonotype: Lacking the conserved final phenylalanine or tryptophan, this CDR3 likely reflects a read error. The chain recombines TRBV19 with TRBJ2-5; no definite D call. The CDR3 spans 11 residues. Germline lookup yields CDR1 LNHDA and CDR2 SQIVND (reference sequence). The germline V and J ends were trimmed by 3 bases and 4 bases, with 3 bases remaining between them. CDR3 in amino acids: CASSMGETQYS. CDR3 nucleotide sequence: TGTGCCAGTAGTATGGGAGAGACCCAGTACTCG.

This clonotype has a count of ten or more. V usage is TRBV28 and J usage is TRBJ2-5; TRBD2 matches at 10 bases. The V gene's germline CDR1 is MDHEN and CDR2 SYDVKM. J lost 5 bases, V lost 5 bases, and 14 bases had no gene match. This CDR3 has 17 residues. The CDR3 here is CASSLPPSGSRKETQYF. The CDR3 nucleotides are TGTGCCAGCAGTCTCCCTCCTAGCGGGAGCCGTAAGGAGACCCAGTACTTC.

This clonotype has at least ten counts. CDR3 DNA sequence: TGTGCCCTCAGGGGGAGCACAGATACGCAGTATTTT. Its translation: CALRGSTDTQYF. The chain uses TRBV6-1 and TRBJ2-3, with 7 positions matching TRBD1. Germline lookup yields CDR1 MNHNS and CDR2 SASEGT. Unmatched junction bases numbered 2, after V lost 11 bases and J lost 0 bases. This CDR3 comprises 12 residues.

This clonotype is medium-sized. The V and J genes are TRBV10-1 and TRBJ2-1; 10 positions match TRBD2. The CDR3 has 15 residues. V was pared by 2 bases and J by 8 bases, with 6 bases of the junction left unmatched. Per the germline V gene, CDR1 is WNHNN and CDR2 is SYGVQD (reference sequence). The CDR3 DNA is TGCGCCAGCAGTGAGAATCTAGCGGGAGTAGATGAGCAGTTCTTC. Translation: CASSENLAGVDEQFF.

The sample holds a few counts of this clonotype. CDR3 in DNA: TGTGCCAGCAGCTTGCTTTACAATGAGCAGTTCTTC. The encoded protein is CASSLLYNEQFF. The rearrangement joins TRBV11-2 to TRBJ2-1; D is uncertain. Germline V gene lookup returns CDR1 SGHAT and CDR2 FQNNGV. The CDR3 spans 12 residues. The V end was cut by 3 bases, the J end by 4 bases, with 4 bases between.

This clonotype has at least ten counts. The chain couples TRBV4-2 to TRBJ2-6; D could derive from TRBD1 or TRBD2 (5 bases each). The V gene lost 3 bases and the J gene lost 0 bases, with 24 bases spanning the gap. This CDR3 spans 21 amino acids. CDR1 and CDR2 from the germline V gene are LGHNA and YNFKEQ. CDR3 nucleotide sequence: TGTGCCAGCAGCCAGACCACGATTCAGGGACGGCTATTCTCTGGGGCCAACGTCCTGACTTTC. Protein: CASSQTTIQGRLFSGANVLTF.

CDR3 sequence (DNA): TGTGCCAGCAGTGGGTTTCAGTTGGGGCGGAATGAAGCTTTCTTT. This gives the protein CASSGFQLGRNEAFF. V is TRBV6-1 and J is TRBJ1-1; the D gene is possibly TRBD1 (5 bases). This CDR3 is 15 amino acids long. CDR1 and CDR2 (germline): MNHNS, SASEGT. Trimming cost V 4 bases and J 7 bases, with 19 bases left between them.

This clonotype came up many times. The V and J genes are TRBV5-1 and TRBJ2-1; TRBD2 agrees at 10 bases. This CDR3 is 18 amino acids long. V lost 0 bases and J lost 0; bases outside the gene matches: 6. Germline CDR1 is SGHRS and CDR2 is YFSETQ. CDR3 loop: CASSLVTSGFSSYNEQFF. The CDR3 DNA follows: TGCGCCAGCAGCTTGGTGACTAGCGGGTTCAGCTCCTACAATGAGCAGTTCTTC.

This clonotype was observed many times. The chain is built from TRBV6-6 and TRBJ2-7; 9 bases are shared with TRBD2. This CDR3 region has 15 residues. V lost 5 bases and J lost 5; bases outside the gene matches: 10. Germline loops: CDR1 MNHNY, CDR2 SVGAGI (reference sequence). The DNA of the CDR3 is TGTGCCAGCAGTCGACCCGGACTAGCGAATAACGAGCAGTACTTC. Translating it yields CASSRPGLANNEQYF.

This clonotype was counted ten times or more. The chain has TRBV20-1 and TRBJ2-7; 7 bases map to TRBD1. V was clipped by 6 bases and J by 6 bases; unmatched bases: 8. The CDR3 covers 12 residues. Germline CDR1 reads DFQATT; CDR2 reads SNEGSKA (reference sequence). CDR3 nucleotide sequence: TGCAGTGCCAATGTAGACAGGGCCGAGCAGTACTTC. It translates to CSANVDRAEQYF.

This clonotype was observed at least ten times. This chain joins TRBV29-1 and TRBJ1-5; tentative D call: TRBD1 (5 bases). Germline V gene sequence: CDR1 SQVTM, CDR2 ANQGSEA. The CDR3 extends over 14 amino acids. V gave up 5 bases and J gave up 6 bases, with 17 bases separating them. The CDR3 sequence: CSVKASGQGQPQHF. CDR3 nucleotides: TGCAGCGTTAAGGCGTCAGGGCAAGGTCAGCCCCAGCATTTT.

The J gene is TRBJ1-1, the V gene TRBV28; D not certain. V lost 1 base to trimming and J lost 4 bases, with 13 bases between them. Germline V gene sequence: CDR1 MDHEN, CDR2 SYDVKM. This CDR3 has 15 residues. Written as DNA, the CDR3 is TGTGCCAGCAGTTTATTCGGAGGAATGAGCACTGAAGCTTTCTTT. Protein sequence: CASSLFGGMSTEAFF.

Comment on this clonotype: A far larger clone lies a single base away; this is likely a read error. V is TRBV3-1 and J is TRBJ2-7; 10 bases line up with TRBD2. V lost 0 bases, J lost 7 bases, and 15 bases stayed unmatched. Germline V gene lookup returns CDR1 LGHDT and CDR2 YNNKEL (reference sequence). The CDR3 sequence is 18 residues long. In nucleotides, the CDR3 is TGTGCCAGCAGCCAAGAGGCAGCGGGGGGGCCCGGGTACAATGAGCAGTACTTC. Protein sequence: CASSQEAAGGPGYNEQYF.

Ten or more counts support this clonotype. V is TRBV24-1 and J is TRBJ2-5; TRBD2 agrees at 7 bases. This CDR3 region has 16 residues. V was clipped by 5 bases and J by 2 bases; unmatched bases: 10. Germline V lookup: CDR1 KGHDR, CDR2 SFDVKD. The CDR3: CATSAPPGGSQETQYF. The CDR3 DNA reads as TGTGCCACCAGTGCCCCTCCGGGGGGATCGCAAGAGACCCAGTACTTC.

Regarding this clonotype: A much larger clonotype is one base distant, so this may be a read error. V usage is TRBV6-1 and J usage is TRBJ2-5; D gene uncertain. The CDR3 extends over 12 amino acids. V was clipped by 4 bases and J by 4 bases, with 7 bases between them. Germline CDR1 is MNHNS and CDR2 is SASEGT. For the CDR3, the DNA is TGTGCCAGCAGTGGATCCTCAGAGACCCAGTACTTC. Amino acid sequence: CASSGSSETQYF.

The rearrangement links TRBV27 to TRBJ1-5; D is unresolved. The germline V gene has CDR1 MNHEY and CDR2 SMNVEV (reference sequence). The germline V and J ends were trimmed by 3 bases and 2 bases, with 11 bases remaining between them. This CDR3 comprises 15 residues. The CDR3 loop reads CASSFRGRGNQPQHF. In DNA, the CDR3 is TGTGCCAGCAGTTTCAGAGGTCGGGGCAATCAGCCCCAGCATTTT.

There are a few counts of this clonotype. One base away lies a much larger clone, so this may be a sequencing read error. The chain has TRBV4-2 and TRBJ2-3; D might be TRBD2 (6 bases). This CDR3 contains 15 residues. Germline CDR1 LGHNA, CDR2 YNFKEQ. The CDR3 sequence is CARSQDRSSEDTQYF. In nucleotides, the CDR3 is TGTGCCCGCAGCCAAGATCGATCTAGCGAAGATACGCAGTATTTT.

This clonotype was recorded at least ten times. The gene calls are TRBV29-1 and TRBJ1-1; the D gene is possibly TRBD1 (5 bases). CDR3 length equals 13 residues. CDR1 is SQVTM and CDR2 is ANQGSEA in the germline V gene. Trimming removed 3 bases at V and 0 bases at J, with 8 bases between. CDR3 region: CSVDDSMNTEAFF. CDR3 DNA: TGCAGCGTTGACGACAGCATGAACACTGAAGCTTTCTTT.

In this sample, this clonotype turned up many times. V is TRBV10-2 and J is TRBJ2-7; no definite D call. CDR3 length: 11 amino acids. Trimming took 6 bases from V and 13 from J, leaving 16 bases between them. Germline V lookup: CDR1 WSHSY, CDR2 SAAADI. CDR3 residues: CASSEWTAIYF. In DNA form, the CDR3 reads TGCGCCAGCAGCGAATGGACCGCAATTTACTTC.

This clonotype was recorded many times. The gene calls are TRBV5-1 and TRBJ1-5; TRBD1 is a possible D gene (5 bases). The V gene's germline CDR1 is SGHRS and CDR2 YFSETQ. The germline V and J ends were trimmed by 4 bases and 3 bases, with 14 bases remaining between them. This CDR3 region has 15 residues. The CDR3 reads CASSPGAGNNQPQHF. CDR3 nucleotide sequence: TGCGCCAGCAGCCCCGGGGCAGGGAACAATCAGCCCCAGCATTTT.

The rearrangement uses TRBV30 and TRBJ2-1; D perhaps matches TRBD2 (6 bases). The V gene's germline CDR1 is GTSNPN and CDR2 SVGIG (reference sequence). V dropped 3 bases and J dropped 12 bases, with 18 bases sitting between them. The CDR3 covers 13 residues. CDR3 sequence: CAWRGSGYSGQFF. CDR3 DNA: TGTGCCTGGAGAGGTAGCGGCTACAGTGGGCAGTTCTTC. Using reference TRBV30 and TRBJ2-1 for the parts outside the CDR3, the full variable domain is SQTIHQWPATLVQPVGSPLSLECTVEGTSNPNLYWYRQAAGRGLQLLFYSVGIGQISSEVPQNLSASRPQDRQFILSSKKLLLSDSGFYLCAWRGSGYSGQFFGPGTRLTVL.

This chain uses TRBV28 with TRBJ1-5; D might be TRBD1 (5 bases). The CDR3 is made up of 17 amino acids. V lost 6 bases, J lost 2 bases, and 20 bases lay in between. CDR1 and CDR2 (germline): MDHEN, SYDVKM. The CDR3 loop reads CASSLWGLGKGNQPQHF. CDR3 nucleotide sequence: TGTGCCAGCAGCCTCTGGGGACTTGGGAAAGGCAATCAGCCCCAGCATTTT. Full variable domain (missing parts from reference TRBV28 and TRBJ1-5): DVKVTQSSRYLVKRTGEKVFLECVQDMDHENMFWYRQDPGLGLRLIYFSYDVKMKEKGDIPEGYSVSREKKERFSLILESASTNQTSMYLCASSLWGLGKGNQPQHFGDGTRLSIL.